This TCR beta chain comes out of a study of shared clonotypes between healthy human individuals. Study findings and constraints: Non-shared clonotypes showed lower generation probabilities than clonotypes common to all four donors.

Germline V lookup: CDR1 SGHTS, CDR2 YDEGEE. The CDR3 is 12 amino acids. V lost 4 bases and J 6 bases, leaving 9 bases between the germline ends. A note on this clone: The antigen remains unidentified.

It was roughly 190 ng DNA, 31,000 or so T cell genomes, that sorted-subset replicate PCRs used. Only in-frame clones appear in the TCRdb table, and some are missing; sequencing was by immunoSEQ multiplex PCR. The sample includes around 1,000,000 clones, roughly 80% of them seen just once. The TCR originated in a man younger than 35 in good health. Some clones in this sample may be carry-over from other donors' samples. The chain has TRBV5-8 and TRBJ2-3; the D is unclear. The sequencing input was memory CD4+ T cells from PBMCs. Subset denoted: CD45RA-negative fraction. The CDR3 here is CASSPSRDTQYF. For the CDR3, the DNA is TGTGCCAGCAGCCCGTCTCGGGATACGCAGTATTTT.